One and the same sample provided the 15 T cell receptor beta chains below, sequenced in a study of Ad26.COV2.S vaccination and SARS-CoV-2 variants. Repertoires were generated with immunoSEQ multiplex PCR, while TCRdb's copy carries only in-frame clones and drops some. This table has 380,000 or so clones, less than 90% appearing once. The treatment: 15 to 20 received Ad26.COV2.S at low or high dose, single or two shots; about 5 received placebo; per-sample allocation not given. The investigators took samples on day 63 after the first vaccine or placebo injection. The specimen was peripheral blood, collected in a trial of Ad26.COV2.S vaccine versus placebo. The source is a person between 18 and 60 years old who received the Ad26.COV2.S COVID-19 vaccine or a placebo.

The chain combines TRBV10-3 with TRBJ2-1, with 9 bases identical to TRBD2. This CDR3 has 15 amino acids. Trimming cost V 5 bases and J 1 base; bases outside gene matches: 3. CDR1 ENHRY and CDR2 SYGVKD come from the germline V gene. The CDR3 DNA follows: TGTGCCATCAGTCGAGCGGGAGGTTCCTACAATGAGCAGTTCTTC. Amino acids: CAISRAGGSYNEQFF.

The chain recombines TRBV6-5 with TRBJ2-1; 8 bases agree with TRBD2. Per germline, CDR1 MNHEY and CDR2 SVGAGI. This CDR3 contains 15 residues. V shed 4 bases, J shed 9 bases, and the junction held 11 bases outside the gene matches. DNA of the CDR3: TGTGCCAGCAGTTCAGCGGGAGCCCTGGTTAGTGAGCAGTTCTTC. Its protein product is CASSSAGALVSEQFF.

The chain employs TRBV30 and TRBJ2-7; D gene unclear. The V gene lost 5 bases and the J gene lost 3 bases, with 23 bases spanning the gap. Germline V gene data show CDR1 as GTSNPN and CDR2 as SVGIG (reference sequence). CDR3 length: 16 residues. CDR3 DNA sequence: TGTGCCTGGTTCGACAAATCCCGATCATTCCGCTACGAGCAGTACTTC. This translates into CAWFDKSRSFRYEQYF. The full variable domain, its missing parts supplied by reference TRBV30 and TRBJ2-7, is SQTIHQWPATLVQPVGSPLSLECTVEGTSNPNLYWYRQAAGRGLQLLFYSVGIGQISSEVPQNLSASRPQDRQFILSSKKLLLSDSGFYLCAWFDKSRSFRYEQYFGPGTRLTVT.

This chain links TRBV28 with TRBJ2-7; 7 bases map to TRBD1. This CDR3 comprises 14 residues. After removal of 9 bases from V and 3 bases from J, the junction contained 11 bases not matched to a gene. Germline V CDR1 and CDR2: MDHEN, SYDVKM. The CDR3 DNA reads TGTGCCAGTGTCACAGGGGAGCATGGCTACGAGCAGTACTTC. Translating gives CASVTGEHGYEQYF.

The chain recombines TRBV4-1 with TRBJ1-5; D is unresolved. Trimming took 1 base from V and 3 from J, leaving 10 bases between them. This CDR3 has 15 amino acids. The germline gives CDR1 MGHRA, CDR2 YSYEKL. The CDR3 sequence: CASSQVAHYNQPQHF. Written as DNA, the CDR3 is TGCGCCAGCAGCCAAGTTGCACACTACAATCAGCCCCAGCATTTT.

The sample holds one count of this clone. The rearrangement joins TRBV19 to TRBJ2-3, with TRBD1 identical over 8 bases. This CDR3 has 17 residues. The V gene's germline CDR1 is LNHDA and CDR2 SQIVND (reference sequence). With V trimmed by 5 bases and J by 1 base, 11 bases remained unmatched. The CDR3 reads CASSHDTGGFGTDTQYF. DNA for the CDR3: TGTGCCAGTAGTCACGACACAGGGGGTTTCGGCACAGATACGCAGTATTTT.

The V gene is TRBV30, the J gene TRBJ1-2; D call uncertain. V lost 5 bases to trimming and J lost 4 bases, with 5 bases between them. CDR1 and CDR2 from the germline V gene are GTSNPN and SVGIG (reference sequence). This CDR3 spans 10 amino acids. The CDR3 coding sequence is TGTGCCTGGGGAGGCTATGGCTACACCTTC. It yields the protein CAWGGYGYTF.

This clone was seen a few times. V usage is TRBV6-2 or TRBV6-3 and J usage is TRBJ1-1, with 8 bases matching TRBD1. CDR3 length: 16 amino acids. V shed 2 bases and J 4 bases; nucleotides not matched to a gene: 9. Germline V gene lookup returns CDR1 MNHEY and CDR2 SVGEGT. The CDR3 DNA is TGTGCCAGCAGTTACCTAAAACAGGGGGGAGGCACTGAAGCTTTCTTT. As protein: CASSYLKQGGGTEAFF.

V usage is TRBV4-2 and J usage is TRBJ2-2, with D hard to call. Germline values: CDR1 LGHNA, CDR2 YNFKEQ. This CDR3 contains 17 residues. V was shortened by 4 bases and J by 6 bases, with 21 bases between the two germline ends. DNA for the CDR3: TGTGCCAGCAGCCGGACCGACCGCCTTTCTGTTGCCGGGGAGCTGTTTTTT. Its translation: CASSRTDRLSVAGELFF.

The CDR3 protein is CVTGRSGVVEAFF. The DNA for the CDR3 is TGTGTCACTGGGCGGTCAGGGGTTGTTGAAGCTTTCTTT. This chain connects TRBV28 to TRBJ1-1; a weak D match, TRBD1 (6 bases). Per the germline V gene, CDR1 is MDHEN and CDR2 is SYDVKM. The CDR3 contains 13 residues.

CDR3 DNA sequence: TGTGCCAGCAGCCATCGATTCCAGGGGCCCAATGAGCAGTTCTTC. The encoded protein is CASSHRFQGPNEQFF. This chain connects TRBV11-3 to TRBJ2-1; perhaps TRBD1 as D (6 bases). This CDR3 is built from 15 residues. The ends were cut back, 5 bases at V and 6 bases at J, with 17 bases in the middle. Per germline, CDR1 SGHNT and CDR2 YENEEA.

This chain connects TRBV2 to TRBJ1-1; D is possibly TRBD1 (5 bases). With 1 base removed from V and 0 bases from J, the gap between germline ends came to 12 bases. The CDR3 sequence is 16 residues long. Germline V gene data show CDR1 as SNHLY and CDR2 as FYNNEI. The CDR3 protein is CASSEDLEGMNTEAFF. In DNA, the CDR3 is TGTGCCAGCAGTGAAGATTTGGAGGGGATGAACACTGAAGCTTTCTTT.

The chain employs TRBV7-9 and TRBJ1-2; weak D call: TRBD1 (5 bases). Germline assignment: CDR1 SEHNR and CDR2 FQNEAQ (reference sequence). Trimming took off 1 base at V and 4 bases at J, with 16 bases between the two ends. The CDR3 is made up of 16 amino acids. CDR3 amino acids: CASSLVGGGGGYGYTF. The CDR3 nucleotides read TGTGCCAGCAGCTTAGTCGGCGGGGGTGGTGGCTATGGCTACACCTTC.

V and J are TRBV7-9 and TRBJ1-5, with D possibly TRBD1 on 5 matching bases. Trimming shortened V by 1 base and J by 6 bases, and 16 bases separated the two germline ends. Germline loops: CDR1 SEHNR, CDR2 FQNEAQ (reference sequence). The CDR3 length is 16 residues. In DNA form, the CDR3 reads TGTGCCAGCAGCTTAGGTGGGCCTGAGAGGGGTCAGCCCCAGCATTTT. Translating gives CASSLGGPERGQPQHF. Supplemented by reference TRBV7-9 and TRBJ1-5, the full variable domain reads DTGVSQNPRHKITKRGQNVTFRCDPISEHNRLYWYRQTLGQGPEFLTYFQNEAQLEKSRLLSDRFSAERPKGSFSTLEIQRTEQGDSAMYLCASSLGGPERGQPQHFGDGTRLSIL.

J is TRBJ1-2 and V is TRBV18, with a weak D call TRBD1 (6 bases). The CDR3 runs 14 residues. Trimming left V 3 bases short and J 8 bases short, with 16 bases between. Germline V gene lookup returns CDR1 KGHSH and CDR2 LQKENI. The CDR3 coding sequence is TGTGCCAGCTCACCGGAAAGGGGGTTGGGCGGCTACACCTTC. Protein product: CASSPERGLGGYTF.